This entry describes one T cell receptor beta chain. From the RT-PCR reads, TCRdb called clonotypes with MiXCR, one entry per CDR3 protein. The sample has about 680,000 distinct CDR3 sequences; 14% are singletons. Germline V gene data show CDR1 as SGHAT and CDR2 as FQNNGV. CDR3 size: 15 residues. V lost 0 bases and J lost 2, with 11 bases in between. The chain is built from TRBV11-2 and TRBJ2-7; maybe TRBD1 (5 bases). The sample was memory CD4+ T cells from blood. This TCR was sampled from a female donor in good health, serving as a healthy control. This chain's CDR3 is CASSLDGAETYEQYF. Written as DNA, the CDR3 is TGTGCCAGCAGCTTAGATGGGGCAGAAACCTACGAGCAGTACTTC. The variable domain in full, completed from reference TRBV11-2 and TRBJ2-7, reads EAGVAQSPRYKIIEKRQSVAFWCNPISGHATLYWYQQILGQGPKLLIQFQNNGVVDDSQLPKDRFSAERLKGVDSTLKIQPAKLEDSAVYLCASSLDGAETYEQYFGPGTRLTVT.